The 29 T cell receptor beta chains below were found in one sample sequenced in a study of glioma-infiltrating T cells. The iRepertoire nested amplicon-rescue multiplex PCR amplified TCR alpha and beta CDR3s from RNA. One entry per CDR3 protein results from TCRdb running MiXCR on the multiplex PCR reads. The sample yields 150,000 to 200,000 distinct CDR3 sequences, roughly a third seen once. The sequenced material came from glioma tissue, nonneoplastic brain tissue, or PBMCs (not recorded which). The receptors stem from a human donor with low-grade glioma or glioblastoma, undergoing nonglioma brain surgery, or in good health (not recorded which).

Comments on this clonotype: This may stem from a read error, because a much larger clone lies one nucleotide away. The DNA of the CDR3 is TGTGCCACTGACAGGGTTGGTCAGCGCCAGCATTTT. This gives the protein CATDRVGQRQHF. The chain uses TRBV19 and TRBJ1-5, with 7 bases matching TRBD1. The CDR3 consists of 12 residues. Germline V gene sequence: CDR1 LNHDA, CDR2 SQIVND (reference sequence).

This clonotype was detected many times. The CDR3 sequence: CASSLGTDNQPQHF. The CDR3 DNA reads TGTGCCAGCAGTCTTGGGACCGACAATCAGCCCCAGCATTTT. The chain has TRBV12-3 or TRBV12-4 and TRBJ1-5; D might be TRBD1 (5 bases). This CDR3 is built from 14 residues. The ends were cut back, 5 bases at V and 3 bases at J, with 11 bases in the middle.

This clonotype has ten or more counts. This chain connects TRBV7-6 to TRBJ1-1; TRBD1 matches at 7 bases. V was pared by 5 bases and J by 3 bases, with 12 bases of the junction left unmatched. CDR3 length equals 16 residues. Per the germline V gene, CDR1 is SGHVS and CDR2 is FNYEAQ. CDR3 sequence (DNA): TGTGCCAGCAGCCGGGACAGTTTAGTCGCAGACACTGAAGCTTTCTTT. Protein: CASSRDSLVADTEAFF.

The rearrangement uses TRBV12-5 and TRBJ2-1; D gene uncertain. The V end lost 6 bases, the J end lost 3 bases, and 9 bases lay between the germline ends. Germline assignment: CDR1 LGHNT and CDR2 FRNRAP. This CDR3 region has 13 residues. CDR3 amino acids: CASGRTGYNEQFF. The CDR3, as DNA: TGTGCTAGTGGCCGGACGGGCTACAATGAGCAGTTCTTC.

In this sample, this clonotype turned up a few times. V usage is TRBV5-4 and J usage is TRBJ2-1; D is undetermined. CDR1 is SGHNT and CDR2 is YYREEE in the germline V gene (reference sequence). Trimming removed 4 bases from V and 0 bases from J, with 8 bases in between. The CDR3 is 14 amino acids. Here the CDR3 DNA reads TGTGCCAGCAGCCCTCAGACCTCCTACAATGAGCAGTTCTTC. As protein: CASSPQTSYNEQFF. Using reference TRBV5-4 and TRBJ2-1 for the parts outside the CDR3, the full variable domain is ETGVTQSPTHLIKTRGQQVTLRCSSQSGHNTVSWYQQALGQGPQFIFQYYREEENGRGNFPPRFSGLQFPNYSSELNVNALELDDSALYLCASSPQTSYNEQFFGPGTRLTVL.

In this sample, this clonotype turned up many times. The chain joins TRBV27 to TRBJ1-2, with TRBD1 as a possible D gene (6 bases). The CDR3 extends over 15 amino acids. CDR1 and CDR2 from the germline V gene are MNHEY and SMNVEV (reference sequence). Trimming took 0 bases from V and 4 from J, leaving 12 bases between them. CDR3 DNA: TGTGCCAGCAGTTTATCGGTTACAGGGCTCTATGGCTACACCTTC. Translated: CASSLSVTGLYGYTF.

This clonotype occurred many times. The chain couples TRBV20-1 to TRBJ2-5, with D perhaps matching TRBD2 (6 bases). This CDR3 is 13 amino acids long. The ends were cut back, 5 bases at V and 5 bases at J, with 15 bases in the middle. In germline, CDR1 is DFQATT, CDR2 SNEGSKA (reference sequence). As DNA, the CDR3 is TGCAGTGCTTACGGGACTTTGGAGGAGACCCAGTACTTC. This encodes CSAYGTLEETQYF.

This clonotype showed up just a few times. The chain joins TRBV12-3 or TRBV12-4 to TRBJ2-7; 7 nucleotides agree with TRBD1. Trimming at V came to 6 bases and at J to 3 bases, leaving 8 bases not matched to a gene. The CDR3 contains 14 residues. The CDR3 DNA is TGTGCCAGCAGCAGACAGGGTGCTGGCTACGAGCAGTACTTC. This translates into CASSRQGAGYEQYF.

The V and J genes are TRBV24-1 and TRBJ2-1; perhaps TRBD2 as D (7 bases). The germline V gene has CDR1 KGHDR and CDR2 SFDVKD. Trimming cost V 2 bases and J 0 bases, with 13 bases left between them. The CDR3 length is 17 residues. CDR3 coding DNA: TGTGCCACCAGTGATTGGGGGGGGCCAAGCTCCTACAATGAGCAGTTCTTC. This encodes CATSDWGGPSSYNEQFF.

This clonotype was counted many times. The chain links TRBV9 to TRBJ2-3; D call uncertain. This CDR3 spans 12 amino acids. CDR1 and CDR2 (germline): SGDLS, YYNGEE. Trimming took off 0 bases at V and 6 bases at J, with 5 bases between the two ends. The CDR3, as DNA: TGTGCCAGCAGCGTAGGGCGGGATACGCAGTATTTT. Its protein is CASSVGRDTQYF.

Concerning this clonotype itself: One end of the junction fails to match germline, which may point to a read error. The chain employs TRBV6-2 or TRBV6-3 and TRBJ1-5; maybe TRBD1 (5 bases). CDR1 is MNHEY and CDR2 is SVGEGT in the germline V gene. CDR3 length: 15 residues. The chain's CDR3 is CASRGLGAINQPKHF. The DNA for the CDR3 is TGTGCCAGCAGGGGACTTGGGGCCATCAATCAGCCCAAGCATTTT.

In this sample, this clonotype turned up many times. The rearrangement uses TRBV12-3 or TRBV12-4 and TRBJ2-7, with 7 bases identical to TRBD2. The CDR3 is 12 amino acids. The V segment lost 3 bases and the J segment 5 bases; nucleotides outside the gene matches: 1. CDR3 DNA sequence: TGTGCCAGCAGTTTCGGGACTAACGAGCAGTACTTC. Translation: CASSFGTNEQYF.

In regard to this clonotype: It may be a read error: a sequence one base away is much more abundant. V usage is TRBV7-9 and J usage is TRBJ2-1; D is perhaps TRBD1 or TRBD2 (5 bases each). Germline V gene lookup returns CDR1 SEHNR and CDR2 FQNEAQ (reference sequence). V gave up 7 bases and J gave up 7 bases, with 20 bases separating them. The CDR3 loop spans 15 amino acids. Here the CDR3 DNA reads TGTGCCAGCACCCTGGGGCTAGAGGGATTTAATGAGCAGTTCTTC. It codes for CASTLGLEGFNEQFF.

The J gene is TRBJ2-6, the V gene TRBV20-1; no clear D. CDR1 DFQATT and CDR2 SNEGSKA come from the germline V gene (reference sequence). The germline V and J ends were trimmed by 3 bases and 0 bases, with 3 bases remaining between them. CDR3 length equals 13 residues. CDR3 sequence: CSASCSGANVLTF. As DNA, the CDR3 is TGCAGTGCTAGCTGCTCTGGGGCCAACGTCCTGACTTTC.

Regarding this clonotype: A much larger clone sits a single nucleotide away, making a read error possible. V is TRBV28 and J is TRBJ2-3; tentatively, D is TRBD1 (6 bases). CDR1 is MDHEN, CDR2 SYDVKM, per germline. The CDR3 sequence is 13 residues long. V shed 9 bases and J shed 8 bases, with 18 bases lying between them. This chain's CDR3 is CASFSYREGTQYF. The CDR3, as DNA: TGTGCCAGTTTCTCATACAGGGAAGGTACGCAGTATTTT.

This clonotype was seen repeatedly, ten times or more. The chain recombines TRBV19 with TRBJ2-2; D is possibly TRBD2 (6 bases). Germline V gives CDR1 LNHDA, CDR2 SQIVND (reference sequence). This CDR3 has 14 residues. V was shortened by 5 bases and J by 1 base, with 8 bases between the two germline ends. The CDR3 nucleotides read TGTGCCAGTAGTCGGGACTGGAACACCGGGGAGCTGTTTTTT. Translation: CASSRDWNTGELFF. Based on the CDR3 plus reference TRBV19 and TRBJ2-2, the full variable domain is DGGITQSPKYLFRKEGQNVTLSCEQNLNHDAMYWYRQDPGQGLRLIYYSQIVNDFQKGDIAEGYSVSREKKESFPLTVTSAQKNPTAFYLCASSRDWNTGELFFGEGSRLTVL.

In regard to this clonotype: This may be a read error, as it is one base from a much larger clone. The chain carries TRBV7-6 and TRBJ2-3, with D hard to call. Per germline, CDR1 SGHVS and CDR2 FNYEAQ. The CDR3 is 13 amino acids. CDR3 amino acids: CASILQLTDTQYF. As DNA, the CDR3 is TGTGCTAGCATCTTACAGCTCACAGATACGCAGTATTTT.

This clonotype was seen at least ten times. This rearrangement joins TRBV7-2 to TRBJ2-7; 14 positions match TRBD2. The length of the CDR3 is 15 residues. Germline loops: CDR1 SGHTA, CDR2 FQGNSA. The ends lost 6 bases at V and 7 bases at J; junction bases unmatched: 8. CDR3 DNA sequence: TGTGCCAGCAGTCCCCCCGGGACTAGCGGGAGTGAGCAGTACTTC. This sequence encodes CASSPPGTSGSEQYF.

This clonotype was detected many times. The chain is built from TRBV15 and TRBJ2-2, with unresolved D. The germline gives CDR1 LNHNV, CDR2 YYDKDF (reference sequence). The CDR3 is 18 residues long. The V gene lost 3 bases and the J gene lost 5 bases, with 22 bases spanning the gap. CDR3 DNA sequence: TGTGCCACCAGCAGGCCCTTGGGTCAAGGTGGTAGTACCGGGGAGCTGTTTTTT. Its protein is CATSRPLGQGGSTGELFF.

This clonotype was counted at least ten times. The CDR3 loop is CASSLGRTAKETQYF. CDR3 in DNA: TGTGCCAGCAGTTTAGGCCGGACAGCTAAAGAGACCCAGTACTTC. The chain carries TRBV28 and TRBJ2-5, with D possibly being TRBD1 (6 bases). In germline, CDR1 is MDHEN, CDR2 SYDVKM. This CDR3 region has 15 residues. The V end was cut by 2 bases, the J end by 3 bases, with 13 bases between.

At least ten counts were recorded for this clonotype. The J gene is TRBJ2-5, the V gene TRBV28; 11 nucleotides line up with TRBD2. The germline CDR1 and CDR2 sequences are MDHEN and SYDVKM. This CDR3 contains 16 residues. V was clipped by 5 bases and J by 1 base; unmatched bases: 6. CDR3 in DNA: TGTGCCAGCAGTCCCCTAGCGGGAGGACTCCAAGAGACCCAGTACTTC. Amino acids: CASSPLAGGLQETQYF. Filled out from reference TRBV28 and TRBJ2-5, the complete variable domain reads DVKVTQSSRYLVKRTGEKVFLECVQDMDHENMFWYRQDPGLGLRLIYFSYDVKMKEKGDIPEGYSVSREKKERFSLILESASTNQTSMYLCASSPLAGGLQETQYFGPGTRLLVL.

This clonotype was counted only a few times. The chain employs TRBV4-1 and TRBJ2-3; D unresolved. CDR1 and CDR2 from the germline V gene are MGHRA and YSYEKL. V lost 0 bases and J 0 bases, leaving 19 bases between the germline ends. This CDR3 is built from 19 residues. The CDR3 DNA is TGCGCCAGCAGCCAAGATCTCTATATAGCCAAGTCTAGCACAGATACGCAGTATTTT. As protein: CASSQDLYIAKSSTDTQYF.

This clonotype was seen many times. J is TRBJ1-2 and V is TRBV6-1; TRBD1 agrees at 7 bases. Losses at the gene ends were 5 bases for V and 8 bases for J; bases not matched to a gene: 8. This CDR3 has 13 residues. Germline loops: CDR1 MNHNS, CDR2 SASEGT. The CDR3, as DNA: TGTGCCAGCAGTTCTCAACAGGGGTTAGGCTACACCTTC. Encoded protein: CASSSQQGLGYTF.

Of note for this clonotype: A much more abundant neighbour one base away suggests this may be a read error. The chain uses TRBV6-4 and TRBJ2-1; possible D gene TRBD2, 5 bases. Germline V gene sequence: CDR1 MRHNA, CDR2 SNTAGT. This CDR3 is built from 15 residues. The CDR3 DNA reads TGTGCCATCAGTCGAGAACTAGTTTCCTACAATGAGCAGTTCTTC. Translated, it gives CAISRELVSYNEQFF.

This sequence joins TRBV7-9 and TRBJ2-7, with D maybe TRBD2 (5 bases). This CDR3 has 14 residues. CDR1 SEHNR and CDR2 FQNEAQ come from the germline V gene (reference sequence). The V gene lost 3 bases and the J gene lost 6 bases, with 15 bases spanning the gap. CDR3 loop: CASSFNRIEGEQYF. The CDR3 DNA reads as TGTGCCAGCAGCTTTAATAGGATAGAGGGCGAGCAGTACTTC.

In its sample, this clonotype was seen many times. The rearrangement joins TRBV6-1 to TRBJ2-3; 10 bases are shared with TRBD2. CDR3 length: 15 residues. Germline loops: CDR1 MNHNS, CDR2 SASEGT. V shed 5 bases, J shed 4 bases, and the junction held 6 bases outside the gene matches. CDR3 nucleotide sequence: TGTGCCAGCAGTTCTACTAGCGGGACATCAGATACGCAGTATTTT. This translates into CASSSTSGTSDTQYF.

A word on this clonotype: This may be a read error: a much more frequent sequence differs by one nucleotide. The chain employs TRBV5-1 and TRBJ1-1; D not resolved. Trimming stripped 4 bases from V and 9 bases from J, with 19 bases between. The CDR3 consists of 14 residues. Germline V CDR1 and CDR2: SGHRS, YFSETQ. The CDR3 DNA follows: TGCGCCAGCAGCGCCGATCCGAGGGCCCCTAAAGCTTTCTTT. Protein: CASSADPRAPKAFF.

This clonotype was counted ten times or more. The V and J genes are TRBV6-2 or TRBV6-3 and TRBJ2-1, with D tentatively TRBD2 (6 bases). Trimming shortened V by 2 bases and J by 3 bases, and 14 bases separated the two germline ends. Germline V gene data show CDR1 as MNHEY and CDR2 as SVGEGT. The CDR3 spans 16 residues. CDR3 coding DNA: TGTGCCAGCAGTTACGGACGACGGGACTTCTACAATGAGCAGTTCTTC. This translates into CASSYGRRDFYNEQFF.

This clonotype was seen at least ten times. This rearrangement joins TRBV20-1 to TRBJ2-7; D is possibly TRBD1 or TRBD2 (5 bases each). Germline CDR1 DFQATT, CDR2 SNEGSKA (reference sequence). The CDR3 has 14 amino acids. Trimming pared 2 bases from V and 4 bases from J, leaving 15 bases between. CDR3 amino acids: CSARSPGRRYEQYF. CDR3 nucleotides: TGCAGTGCTAGATCACCGGGACGTCGATACGAGCAGTACTTC.